Presented here are 4 T cell receptor beta chains from one specimen sequenced in a study of blood T cells in healthy people across ages. Then a second PCR, running about 7 to 11 cycles, was carried out with a sample-barcoded 5' primer and a J-beta primer mix. TCRdb reanalysed the 5' RACE reads using MiXCR and keeps one entry per CDR3 protein. This sample has hundreds of thousands of distinct CDR3 sequences, with under 70% found just once. Material: blood. The source is a man in his 60s in good health.

CDR3 bases: TGTGCCAGCAGTCTTCCCTTGGGACAGGGGTCGGTTCAGCCCCAGCATTTT. It codes for CASSLPLGQGSVQPQHF. The rearrangement joins TRBV6-6 to TRBJ1-5; 10 bases are a match to TRBD1. Germline assignment: CDR1 MNHNY and CDR2 SVGAGI (reference sequence). J was trimmed by 6 bases and V by 5 bases; bases with no gene match: 13. The length of the CDR3 is 17 residues.

The chain recombines TRBV5-1 with TRBJ2-7; 10 nucleotides line up with TRBD2. Per germline, CDR1 SGHRS and CDR2 YFSETQ. The V segment lost 7 bases and the J segment 5 bases; nucleotides outside the gene matches: 9. The CDR3 has 14 amino acids. CDR3 sequence reads: CASGLRTSGNEQYF. The DNA of the CDR3 is TGCGCCAGCGGCCTACGGACTAGCGGCAACGAGCAGTACTTC.

The table lists this clonotype with many counts. The chain joins TRBV6-5 to TRBJ1-1; 7 bases fit TRBD1. From germline, CDR1 is MNHEY and CDR2 SVGAGI. V shed 0 bases and J 3 bases; nucleotides not matched to a gene: 7. The CDR3 is 16 residues long. This chain's CDR3 is CASSYSSSGGDTEAFF. DNA of the CDR3: TGTGCCAGCAGTTACTCCAGTTCAGGGGGGGACACTGAAGCTTTCTTT.

This clonotype was detected many times. This chain connects TRBV10-3 to TRBJ2-1; 11 bases are shared with TRBD1. The CDR3 is made up of 17 amino acids. Germline V gene data show CDR1 as ENHRY and CDR2 as SYGVKD. The V segment lost 2 bases and the J segment 2 bases; nucleotides outside the gene matches: 5. The CDR3 loop is CAISEEGQGGPYNEQFF. CDR3 nucleotide sequence: TGTGCCATCAGTGAGGAGGGACAGGGGGGACCCTACAATGAGCAGTTCTTC.